These 2 T cell receptor beta chains came from one sample sequenced in a study of post-analysis software for immune sequencing data. Antigens of these TCRs are unknown. Incorporated into the TCR beta cDNA libraries were unique molecular identifiers, which served to reduce PCR and sequencing biases. TCRdb fed the PCR reads into MiXCR, producing one record per CDR3 protein. The sample consists of roughly 430,000 distinct CDR3 sequences, about 40% of them appearing once. Overall study findings and caveats: The five TRBV segments detected at higher frequency in patients than in controls included TRBV5-6, TRBV5-1 and TRBV20-1.

The source material was blood. The source is a girl aged 2 to 10 with multiple sclerosis.

V and J are TRBV7-2 and TRBJ2-4; 8 nucleotides line up with TRBD2. Near its end, the DNA agrees better with TRBJ2-7, so the J call may be wrong. The CDR3 extends over 15 amino acids. The germline CDR1 and CDR2 sequences are SGHTA and FQGNSA. The chain's CDR3 is CASSRGWLAGYEQYF. DNA for the CDR3: TGTGCCAGCAGCAGGGGCTGGCTAGCGGGCTACGAGCAGTACTTC.

Written as DNA, the CDR3 is TGTGCCAGCAGTTCCGAAACAGGGATTAATGAAAAACTGTTTTTT. This translates into CASSSETGINEKLFF. The chain employs TRBV25-1 and TRBJ1-4, with D possibly matching TRBD1 (6 bases). Germline V CDR1 and CDR2: MGHDK, SYGVNS. Trimming shortened V by 5 bases and J by 4 bases, and 14 bases separated the two germline ends. The CDR3 runs 15 residues.